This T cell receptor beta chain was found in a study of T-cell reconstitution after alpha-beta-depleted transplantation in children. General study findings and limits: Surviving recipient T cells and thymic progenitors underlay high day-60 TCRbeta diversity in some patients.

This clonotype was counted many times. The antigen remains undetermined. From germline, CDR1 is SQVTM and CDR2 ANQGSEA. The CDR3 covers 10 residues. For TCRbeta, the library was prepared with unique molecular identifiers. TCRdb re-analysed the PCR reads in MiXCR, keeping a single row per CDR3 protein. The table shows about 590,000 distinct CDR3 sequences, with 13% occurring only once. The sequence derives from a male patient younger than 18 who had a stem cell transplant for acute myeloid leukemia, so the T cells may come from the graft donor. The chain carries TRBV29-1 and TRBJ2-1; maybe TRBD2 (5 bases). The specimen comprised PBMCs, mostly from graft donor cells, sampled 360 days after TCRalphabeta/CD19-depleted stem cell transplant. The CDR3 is CSGGGNEQFF. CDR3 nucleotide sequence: TGCAGTGGTGGCGGGAATGAGCAGTTCTTC.